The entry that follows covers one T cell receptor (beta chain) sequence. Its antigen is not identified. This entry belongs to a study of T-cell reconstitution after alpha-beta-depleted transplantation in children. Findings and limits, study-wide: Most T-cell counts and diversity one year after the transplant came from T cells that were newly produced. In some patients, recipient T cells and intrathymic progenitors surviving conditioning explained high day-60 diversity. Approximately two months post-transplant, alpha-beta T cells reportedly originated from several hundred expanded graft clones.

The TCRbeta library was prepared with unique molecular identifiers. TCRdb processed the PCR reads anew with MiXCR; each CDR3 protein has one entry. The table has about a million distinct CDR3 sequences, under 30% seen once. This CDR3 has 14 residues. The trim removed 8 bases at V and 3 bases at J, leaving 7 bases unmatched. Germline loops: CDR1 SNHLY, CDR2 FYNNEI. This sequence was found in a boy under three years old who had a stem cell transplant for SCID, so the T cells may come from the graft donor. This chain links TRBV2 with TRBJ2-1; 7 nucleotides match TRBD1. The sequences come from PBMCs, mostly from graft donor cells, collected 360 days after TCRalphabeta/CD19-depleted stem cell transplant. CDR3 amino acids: CASFRGQFYNEQFF. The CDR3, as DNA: TGTGCCAGCTTCCGGGGACAGTTCTACAATGAGCAGTTCTTC.